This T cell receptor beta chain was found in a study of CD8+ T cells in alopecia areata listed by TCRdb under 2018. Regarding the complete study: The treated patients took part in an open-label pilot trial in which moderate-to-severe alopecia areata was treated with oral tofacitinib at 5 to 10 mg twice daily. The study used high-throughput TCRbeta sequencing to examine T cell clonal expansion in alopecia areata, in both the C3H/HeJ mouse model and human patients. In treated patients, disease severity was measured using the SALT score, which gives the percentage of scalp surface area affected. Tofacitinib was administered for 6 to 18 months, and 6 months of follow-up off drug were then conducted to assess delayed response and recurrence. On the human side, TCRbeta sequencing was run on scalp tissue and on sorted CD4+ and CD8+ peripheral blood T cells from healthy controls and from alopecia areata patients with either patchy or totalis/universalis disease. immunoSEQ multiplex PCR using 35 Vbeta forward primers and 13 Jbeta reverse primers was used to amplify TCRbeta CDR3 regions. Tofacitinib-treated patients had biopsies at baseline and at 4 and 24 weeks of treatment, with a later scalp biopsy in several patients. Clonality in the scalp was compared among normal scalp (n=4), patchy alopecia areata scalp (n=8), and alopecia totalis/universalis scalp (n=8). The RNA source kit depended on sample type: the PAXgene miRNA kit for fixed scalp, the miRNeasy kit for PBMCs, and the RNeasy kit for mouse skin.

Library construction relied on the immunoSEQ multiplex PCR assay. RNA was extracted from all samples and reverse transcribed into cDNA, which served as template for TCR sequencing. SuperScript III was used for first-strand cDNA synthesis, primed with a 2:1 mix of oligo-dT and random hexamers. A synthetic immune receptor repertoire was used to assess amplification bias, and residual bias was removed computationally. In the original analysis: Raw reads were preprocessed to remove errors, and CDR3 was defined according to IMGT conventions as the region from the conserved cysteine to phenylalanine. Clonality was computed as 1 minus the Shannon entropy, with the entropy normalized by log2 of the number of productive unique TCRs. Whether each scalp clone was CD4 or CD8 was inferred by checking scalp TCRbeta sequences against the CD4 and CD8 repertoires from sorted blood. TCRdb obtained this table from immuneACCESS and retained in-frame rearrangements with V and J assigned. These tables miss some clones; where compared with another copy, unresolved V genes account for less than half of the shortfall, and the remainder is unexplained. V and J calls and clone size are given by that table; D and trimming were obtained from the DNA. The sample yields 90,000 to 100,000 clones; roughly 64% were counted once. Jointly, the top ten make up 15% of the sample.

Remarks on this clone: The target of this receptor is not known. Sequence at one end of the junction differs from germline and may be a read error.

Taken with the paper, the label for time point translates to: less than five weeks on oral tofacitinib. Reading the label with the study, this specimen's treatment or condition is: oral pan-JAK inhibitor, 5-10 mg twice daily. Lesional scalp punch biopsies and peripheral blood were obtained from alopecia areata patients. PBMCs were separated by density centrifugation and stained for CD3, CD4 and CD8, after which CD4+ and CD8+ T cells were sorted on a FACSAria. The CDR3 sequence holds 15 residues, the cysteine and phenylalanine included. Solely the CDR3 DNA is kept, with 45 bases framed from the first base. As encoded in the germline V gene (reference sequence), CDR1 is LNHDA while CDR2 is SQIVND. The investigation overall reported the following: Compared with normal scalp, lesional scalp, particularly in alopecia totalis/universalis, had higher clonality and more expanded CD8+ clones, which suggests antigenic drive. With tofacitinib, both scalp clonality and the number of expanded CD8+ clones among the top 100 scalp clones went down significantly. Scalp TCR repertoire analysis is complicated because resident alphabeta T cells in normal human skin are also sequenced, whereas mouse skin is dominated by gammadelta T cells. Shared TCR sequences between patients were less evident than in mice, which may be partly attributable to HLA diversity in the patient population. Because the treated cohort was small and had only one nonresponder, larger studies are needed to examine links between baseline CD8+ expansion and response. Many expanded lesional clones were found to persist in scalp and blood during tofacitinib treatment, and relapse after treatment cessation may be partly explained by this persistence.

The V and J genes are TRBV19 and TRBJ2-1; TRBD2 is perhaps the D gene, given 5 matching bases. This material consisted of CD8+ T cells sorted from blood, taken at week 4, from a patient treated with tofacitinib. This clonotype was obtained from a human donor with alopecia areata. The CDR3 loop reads CASSMYAGSNNEQFF. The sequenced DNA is TGTGCCAGTAGTATGTACGCGGGCTCCAACAATGAGCAGTTCTTC.